This T cell receptor (beta chain) was recorded in a study of spatial heterogeneity in lung cancer (dated by TCRdb to between 2019 and 2020). Context from the whole study: Beta-chain transcripts were consistently detected in greater numbers than alpha-chain transcripts, which likely reflects a higher abundance of beta-chain transcripts. In tumor regions, TCR transcript counts showed a strong correlation with a T cell transcriptional module score derived from matched bulk RNA-seq. In the raw uncorrected reads, each unique combination of TCR and UMI appeared on average more than ten times. TCR alpha and beta repertoires were quantitatively compared across multiple tumor regions, matched nontumor lung and blood in non-small cell lung cancer. The study linked features of the TCR repertoire to counts of nonsynonymous mutations, which were determined by whole-exome sequencing of tumor tissue. Both alpha and beta chains were TCR-sequenced in around 230 tumor regions, fewer than 80 matched nontumor lung samples and around 50 PBMC samples obtained at surgery. What the work shows at the level of the full study, not this receptor alone: Additional single-cell paired TCR alpha and beta sequencing was considered necessary to confirm, at a functional level, the hypothesis that regional TCRs recognize regional mutations. The count of ubiquitous expanded TCRs correlated with the count of ubiquitous nonsynonymous mutations, and the count of regional expanded TCRs correlated with the count of regional nonsynonymous mutations. TCR-seq coverage of tumor T cells was estimated at only roughly 7.7% for alpha chains and approximately 13% for beta chains. The tumor nonsynonymous mutation count correlated with the number of expanded intratumoral alpha and beta TCRs.

What this sample's time point label stands for: sample taken at primary tumor resection. Samples were obtained from over 70 patients with early-stage, untreated non-small cell lung cancer from the lung TRACERx cohort. For TCR sequencing, whole RNA was extracted from tumor and nontumor lung tissue, or from cryopreserved PBMC samples, and no cell sorting was done. Only patients for whom sufficient RNA was available from at least two tumor regions were selected for TCR sequencing. Before being selected, tumor and adjacent nontumor lung specimens were reviewed by a lung pathologist. The library came from 5' RACE. Sequencing used a NextSeq 500. To allow correction of PCR and sequencing errors, the TCR library protocol tagged every TCR cDNA molecule with a unique molecular identifier. On the authors' methods: TCR identification, UMI-based error correction and CDR3 extraction were performed with Decombinator tools. TCRs above a frequency of 2 per 1,000, corresponding to the top 1% of the tumor frequency distribution, were defined as expanded. Expanded tumor TCRs were classed as regional if statistically deemed absent (corrected P<0.05) from at least one tumor region, otherwise ubiquitous. Each repertoire was subsampled 100 times to 5,000 TCRs, after which Renyi diversity was computed with the R vegan package. To build CDR3 similarity networks, amino acid triplet string-kernel similarity was used, and CDR3s were connected when their pairwise similarity was above 0.82. The public reads were reprocessed in TCRdb via fastp at Q25 and MiXCR, keeping in-frame beta chains. Every distinct CDR3 protein forms one entry, paired with its most common genes and DNA. For this entry, the V and J calls and clone size follow TCRdb and not the study's own pipeline. The sample table shows about 28,000 distinct CDR3 sequences, and less than 9% are seen once. In total, the top ten clones hold more than 20% of the sample.

The CDR3 measures 14 amino acids from cysteine to phenylalanine. The DNA shown is the 42-base CDR3, in frame from base 1. Reading the germline V gene (reference sequence) gives CDR1 SEHNR and CDR2 FQNEAQ. The junction shows trimming of 5 bases on V and 4 bases on J, and the gene matches do not reach 7 bases of it. Only a few counts were recorded for this clonotype. What this receptor recognizes is not known. No qualities accompany the bases; no much larger clone lies one base away. The origin of this receptor is a male donor with early-stage non-small cell lung cancer. The V gene is TRBV7-9 and the J gene is TRBJ2-5; 7 junctional bases match TRBD1. Source: lung tumor tissue, taken at surgery. CDR3 loop: CASSLRGQSETQYF. The nucleotide sequence is TGTGCCAGCAGCCTTAGGGGACAGTCAGAGACCCAGTACTTC.